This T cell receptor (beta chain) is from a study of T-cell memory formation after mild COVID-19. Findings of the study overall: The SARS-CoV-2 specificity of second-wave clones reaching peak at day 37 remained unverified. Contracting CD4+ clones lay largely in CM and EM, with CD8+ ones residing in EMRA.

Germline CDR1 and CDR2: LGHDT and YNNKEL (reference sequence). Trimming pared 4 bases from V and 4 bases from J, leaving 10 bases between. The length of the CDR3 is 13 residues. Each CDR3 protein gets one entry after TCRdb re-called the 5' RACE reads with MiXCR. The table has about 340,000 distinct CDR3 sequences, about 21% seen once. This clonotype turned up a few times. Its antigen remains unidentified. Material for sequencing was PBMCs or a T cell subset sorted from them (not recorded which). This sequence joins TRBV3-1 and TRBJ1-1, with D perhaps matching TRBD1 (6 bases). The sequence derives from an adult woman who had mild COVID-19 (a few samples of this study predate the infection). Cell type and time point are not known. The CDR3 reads CASSRKGGTEAFF. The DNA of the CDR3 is TGTGCCAGCAGCCGCAAGGGGGGCACTGAAGCTTTCTTT.